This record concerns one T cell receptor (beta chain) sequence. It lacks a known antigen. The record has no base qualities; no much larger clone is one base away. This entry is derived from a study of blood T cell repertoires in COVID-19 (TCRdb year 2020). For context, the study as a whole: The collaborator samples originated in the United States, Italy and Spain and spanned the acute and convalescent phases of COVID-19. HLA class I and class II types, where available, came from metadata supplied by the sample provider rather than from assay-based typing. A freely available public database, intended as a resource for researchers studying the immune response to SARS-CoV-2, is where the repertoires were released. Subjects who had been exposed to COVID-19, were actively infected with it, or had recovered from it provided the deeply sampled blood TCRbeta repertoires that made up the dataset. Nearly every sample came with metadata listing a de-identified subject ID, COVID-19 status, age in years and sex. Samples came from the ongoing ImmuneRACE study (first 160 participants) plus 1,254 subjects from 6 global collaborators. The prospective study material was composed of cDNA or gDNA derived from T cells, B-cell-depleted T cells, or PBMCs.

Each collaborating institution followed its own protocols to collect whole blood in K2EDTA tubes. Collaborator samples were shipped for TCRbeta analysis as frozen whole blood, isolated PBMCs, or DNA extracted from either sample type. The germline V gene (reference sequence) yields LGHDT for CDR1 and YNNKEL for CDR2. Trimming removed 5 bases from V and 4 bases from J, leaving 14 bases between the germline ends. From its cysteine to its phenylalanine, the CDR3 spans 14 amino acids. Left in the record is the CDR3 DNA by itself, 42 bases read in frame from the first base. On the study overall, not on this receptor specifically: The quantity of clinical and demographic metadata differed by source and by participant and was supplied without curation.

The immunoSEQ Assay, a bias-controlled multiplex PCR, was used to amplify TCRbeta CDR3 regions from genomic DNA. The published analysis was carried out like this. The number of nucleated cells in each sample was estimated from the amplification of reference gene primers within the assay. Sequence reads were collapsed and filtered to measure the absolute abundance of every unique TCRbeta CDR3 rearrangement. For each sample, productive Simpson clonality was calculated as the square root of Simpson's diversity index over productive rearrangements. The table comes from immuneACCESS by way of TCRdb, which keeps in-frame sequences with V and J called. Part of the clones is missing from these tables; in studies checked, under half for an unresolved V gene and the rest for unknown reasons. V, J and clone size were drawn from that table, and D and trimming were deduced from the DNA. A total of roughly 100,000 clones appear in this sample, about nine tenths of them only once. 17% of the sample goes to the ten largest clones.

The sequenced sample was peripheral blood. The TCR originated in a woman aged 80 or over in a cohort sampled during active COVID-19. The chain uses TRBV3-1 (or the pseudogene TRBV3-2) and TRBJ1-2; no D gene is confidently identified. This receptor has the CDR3 CASSTTVGSYGYTF. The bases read TGTGCCAGCAGCACCACGGTGGGGAGCTATGGCTACACCTTC.